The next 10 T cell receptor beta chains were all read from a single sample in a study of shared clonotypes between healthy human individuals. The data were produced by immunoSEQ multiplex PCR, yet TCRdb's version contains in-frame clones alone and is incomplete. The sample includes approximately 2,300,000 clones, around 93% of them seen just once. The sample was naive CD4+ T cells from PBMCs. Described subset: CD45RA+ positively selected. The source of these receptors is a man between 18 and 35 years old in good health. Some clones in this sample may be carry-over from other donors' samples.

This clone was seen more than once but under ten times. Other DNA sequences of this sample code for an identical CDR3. CDR3 bases: TGTGCCAGCAGTTACTCCGGGACAGGATCCTACGAGCAGTACTTC. The encoded protein is CASSYSGTGSYEQYF. This chain uses TRBV6-5 with TRBJ2-7, with 8 bases fitting TRBD1. In germline, CDR1 is MNHEY, CDR2 SVGAGI. V lost 0 bases, J lost 1 base, and 2 bases stayed unmatched. The CDR3 has 15 amino acids.

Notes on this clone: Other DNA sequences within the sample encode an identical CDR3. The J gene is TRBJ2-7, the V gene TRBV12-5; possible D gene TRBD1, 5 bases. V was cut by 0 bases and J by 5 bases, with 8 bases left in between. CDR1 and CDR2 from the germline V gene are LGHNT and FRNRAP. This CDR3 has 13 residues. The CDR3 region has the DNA TGTGCTAGTGGTTTGGTGGGCAGGGACGAGCAGTACTTC. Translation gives CASGLVGRDEQYF.

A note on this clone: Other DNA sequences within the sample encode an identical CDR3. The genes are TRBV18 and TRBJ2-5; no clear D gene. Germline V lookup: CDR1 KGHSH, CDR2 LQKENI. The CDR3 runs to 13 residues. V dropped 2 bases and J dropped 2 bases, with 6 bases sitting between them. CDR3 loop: CASSPAPQETQYF. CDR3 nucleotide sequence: TGTGCCAGCTCACCAGCGCCGCAAGAGACCCAGTACTTC.

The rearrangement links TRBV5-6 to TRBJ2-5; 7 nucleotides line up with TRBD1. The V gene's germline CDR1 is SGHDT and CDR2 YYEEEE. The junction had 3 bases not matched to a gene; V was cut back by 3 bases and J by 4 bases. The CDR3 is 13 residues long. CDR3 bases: TGTGCCAGCAGCTGGGACAGAGGAGAGACCCAGTACTTC. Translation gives CASSWDRGETQYF.

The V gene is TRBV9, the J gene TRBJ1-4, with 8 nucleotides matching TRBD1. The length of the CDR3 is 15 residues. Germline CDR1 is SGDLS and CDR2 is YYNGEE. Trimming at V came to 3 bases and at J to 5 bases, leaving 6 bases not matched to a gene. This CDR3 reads CASSARQGLNEKLFF. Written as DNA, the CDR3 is TGTGCCAGCAGCGCCCGACAGGGGTTAAATGAAAAACTGTTTTTT. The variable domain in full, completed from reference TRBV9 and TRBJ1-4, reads DSGVTQTPKHLITATGQRVTLRCSPRSGDLSVYWYQQSLDQGLQFLIQYYNGEERAKGNILERFSAQQFPDLHSELNLSSLELGDSALYFCASSARQGLNEKLFFGSGTQLSVL.

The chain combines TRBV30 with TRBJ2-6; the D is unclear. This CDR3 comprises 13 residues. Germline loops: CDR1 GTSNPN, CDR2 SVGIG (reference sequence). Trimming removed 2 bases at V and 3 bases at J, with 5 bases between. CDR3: CAWSIGGANVLTF. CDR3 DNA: TGTGCCTGGAGTATTGGTGGGGCCAACGTCCTGACTTTC.

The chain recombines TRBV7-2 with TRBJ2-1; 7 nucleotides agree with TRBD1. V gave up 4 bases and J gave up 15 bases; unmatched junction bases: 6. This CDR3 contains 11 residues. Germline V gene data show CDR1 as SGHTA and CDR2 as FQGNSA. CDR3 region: CASSSTGSLFF. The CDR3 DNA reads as TGTGCCAGCAGCTCGACAGGGTCTTTGTTCTTC.

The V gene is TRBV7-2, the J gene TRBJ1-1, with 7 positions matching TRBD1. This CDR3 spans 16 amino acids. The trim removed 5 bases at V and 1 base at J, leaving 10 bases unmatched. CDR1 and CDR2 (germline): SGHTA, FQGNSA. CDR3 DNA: TGTGCCAGCAGCCTCATACGGGACAGAGAGAACACTGAAGCTTTCTTT. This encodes CASSLIRDRENTEAFF.

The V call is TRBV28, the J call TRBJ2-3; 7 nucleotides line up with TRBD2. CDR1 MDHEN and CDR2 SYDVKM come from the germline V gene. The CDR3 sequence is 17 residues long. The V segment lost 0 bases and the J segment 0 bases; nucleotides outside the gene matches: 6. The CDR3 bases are TGTGCCAGCAGTTTATGGTCCGTAGCGGGTAGCACAGATACGCAGTATTTT. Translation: CASSLWSVAGSTDTQYF.

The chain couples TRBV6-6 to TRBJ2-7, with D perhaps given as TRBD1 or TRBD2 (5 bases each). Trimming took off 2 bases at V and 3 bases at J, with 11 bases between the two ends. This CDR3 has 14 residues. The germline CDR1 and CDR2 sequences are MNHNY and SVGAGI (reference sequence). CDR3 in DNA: TGTGCCAGCAGTTACGAGGGACCCCGCTACGAGCAGTACTTC. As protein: CASSYEGPRYEQYF.